Shown below are 31 T cell receptor beta chains from a single sample sequenced in a study of memory CD4+ T cells and cytomegalovirus serostatus. The sort gate was single viable CD3+CD4+CD8-CD45RO+ cells for memory CD4+ T cells. Profiled with immunoSEQ multiplex PCR; TCRdb holds only in-frame clones, not every one. Of about 58,000 clones listed, roughly 84% were seen once; the top ten hold about 0.51%. Sequenced: memory CD4+ T cells from blood. These receptors were collected from an adult in good health and CMV-seronegative. Some clones in this sample may be carry-over from other donors' samples.

The chain couples TRBV9 to TRBJ2-5; 8 bases agree with TRBD1. J lost 1 base, V lost 0 bases, and 5 bases had no gene match. Germline V lookup: CDR1 SGDLS, CDR2 YYNGEE. CDR3 length: 16 amino acids. CDR3 sequence: CASSVAGQGFQETQYF. DNA for the CDR3: TGTGCCAGCAGCGTAGCCGGACAGGGCTTCCAAGAGACCCAGTACTTC. The full variable domain, its missing parts supplied by reference TRBV9 and TRBJ2-5, is DSGVTQTPKHLITATGQRVTLRCSPRSGDLSVYWYQQSLDQGLQFLIQYYNGEERAKGNILERFSAQQFPDLHSELNLSSLELGDSALYFCASSVAGQGFQETQYFGPGTRLLVL.

V and J are TRBV10-3 and TRBJ1-5; the match to TRBD1 covers 8 bases. Trimming cost V 0 bases and J 6 bases; bases outside gene matches: 10. The CDR3 length is 17 residues. Germline V gene lookup returns CDR1 ENHRY and CDR2 SYGVKD. The CDR3 nucleotides are TGTGCCATCAGTGAGTCGAAGCAGACAGGGGTGAGTCAGCCCCAGCATTTT. As protein: CAISESKQTGVSQPQHF.

The V call is TRBV7-9, the J call TRBJ2-1; D call uncertain. The germline V and J ends were trimmed by 5 bases and 6 bases, with 8 bases remaining between them. This CDR3 is built from 12 residues. Germline lookup yields CDR1 SEHNR and CDR2 FQNEAQ (reference sequence). In DNA, the CDR3 is TGTGCCAGCAGCCCTATAAGCAATGAGCAGTTCTTC. It codes for CASSPISNEQFF. Full variable domain (missing parts from reference TRBV7-9 and TRBJ2-1): DTGVSQNPRHKITKRGQNVTFRCDPISEHNRLYWYRQTLGQGPEFLTYFQNEAQLEKSRLLSDRFSAERPKGSFSTLEIQRTEQGDSAMYLCASSPISNEQFFGPGTRLTVL.

The V call is TRBV7-3, the J call TRBJ1-6; D is possibly TRBD1 (6 bases). CDR1 and CDR2 (germline): SGHTA, FQGTGA. V was shortened by 2 bases and J by 10 bases, with 15 bases between the two germline ends. CDR3 size: 15 residues. The CDR3 loop is CASSLYDGGPSPLHF. The CDR3 nucleotides are TGTGCCAGCAGCTTATATGACGGGGGGCCCTCACCCCTCCACTTT.

This rearrangement joins TRBV29-1 to TRBJ1-4, with a tentative D call TRBD1 (5 bases). The V gene lost 6 bases and the J gene lost 3 bases, with 11 bases spanning the gap. CDR3 length equals 13 residues. Germline V CDR1 and CDR2: SQVTM, ANQGSEA. The CDR3 loop reads CSVWDSSNEKLFF. CDR3 coding DNA: TGCAGCGTGTGGGACTCCTCTAATGAAAAACTGTTTTTT.

This chain links TRBV30 with TRBJ2-6, with D perhaps matching TRBD2 (6 bases). The CDR3 covers 14 residues. V shed 3 bases and J shed 0 bases, with 6 bases lying between them. Germline CDR1 is GTSNPN and CDR2 is SVGIG (reference sequence). The CDR3 loop reads CAWRGGSGANVLTF. CDR3 DNA sequence: TGTGCCTGGAGGGGGGGCTCTGGGGCCAACGTCCTGACTTTC. Full variable domain (remainder filled in from reference TRBV30 and TRBJ2-6): SQTIHQWPATLVQPVGSPLSLECTVEGTSNPNLYWYRQAAGRGLQLLFYSVGIGQISSEVPQNLSASRPQDRQFILSSKKLLLSDSGFYLCAWRGGSGANVLTFGAGSRLTVL.

Note on this clone: At one end the junction does not follow the germline gene, possibly because of a read error. The chain combines TRBV28 with TRBJ2-7; 11 nucleotides agree with TRBD1. The V gene's germline CDR1 is MDHEN and CDR2 SYDVKM. This CDR3 spans 12 amino acids. The chain's CDR3 is CAIVSGQGAPDF. CDR3 DNA sequence: TGTGCCATCGTTAGCGGACAGGGGGCTCCTGACTTC.

V is TRBV6-6 and J is TRBJ1-6; 8 nucleotides agree with TRBD1. This CDR3 spans 13 amino acids. The germline V gene encodes CDR1 MNHNY and CDR2 SVGAGI (reference sequence). With V trimmed by 4 bases and J by 7 bases, 0 bases remained unmatched. CDR3 protein: CASSWTGNSPLHF. The CDR3 DNA is TGTGCCAGCAGTTGGACAGGGAATTCACCCCTCCACTTT.

This clone was seen just once. The gene calls are TRBV4-2 and TRBJ2-7; 7 nucleotides agree with TRBD1. Germline CDR1 is LGHNA and CDR2 is YNFKEQ. V shed 1 base, J shed 0 bases, and the junction held 6 bases outside the gene matches. The CDR3 is 16 residues long. The CDR3 DNA reads as TGTGCCAGCAGCCAAGCTTCAGGGGACAGCTCCTACGAGCAGTACTTC. Encoded protein: CASSQASGDSSYEQYF.

The chain combines TRBV28 with TRBJ1-4; D is perhaps TRBD1 (5 bases). V lost 1 base and J lost 7, with 13 bases in between. The CDR3 sequence is 15 residues long. CDR1 MDHEN and CDR2 SYDVKM come from the germline V gene. The CDR3 DNA reads TGTGCCAGCAGTTTATTGGCAGGGTCTGGTGAAAAACTGTTTTTT. As protein: CASSLLAGSGEKLFF.

The gene calls are TRBV28 and TRBJ1-2; TRBD1 agrees at 8 bases. Germline V CDR1 and CDR2: MDHEN, SYDVKM. The CDR3 covers 15 residues. J was trimmed by 8 bases and V by 5 bases; bases with no gene match: 13. This chain's CDR3 is CASSPHSGQGSGYTF. CDR3 coding DNA: TGTGCCAGCAGTCCGCACAGTGGACAGGGCTCAGGCTACACCTTC.

The J gene is TRBJ2-1, the V gene TRBV6-1; D is uncertain. CDR3 size: 12 residues. The V gene lost 5 bases and the J gene lost 9 bases, with 11 bases spanning the gap. Per the germline V gene, CDR1 is MNHNS and CDR2 is SASEGT. The CDR3, as DNA: TGTGCCAGCAGTTATTCGGTAGGTGAGCAGTTCTTC. The encoded protein is CASSYSVGEQFF.

J is TRBJ1-1 and V is TRBV7-8, with TRBD1 matching 8 bases. The CDR3 is 14 amino acids. Germline V gene lookup returns CDR1 SGHVS and CDR2 FQNEAQ. After removal of 5 bases from V and 1 base from J, the junction contained 3 bases not matched to a gene. The CDR3 region has the DNA TGTGCCAGCAGCGTCGACAGGGGGAACACTGAAGCTTTCTTT. This encodes CASSVDRGNTEAFF. Full variable domain (outside the CDR3, taken from reference TRBV7-8 and TRBJ1-1): GAGVSQSPRYKVAKRGQDVALRCDPISGHVSLFWYQQALGQGPEFLTYFQNEAQLDKSGLPSDRFFAERPEGSVSTLKIQRTQQEDSAVYLCASSVDRGNTEAFFGQGTRLTVV.

V usage is TRBV19 and J usage is TRBJ2-5; weak D call: TRBD1 (7 bases). Trimming pared 3 bases from V and 1 base from J, leaving 15 bases between. This CDR3 has 16 amino acids. Germline V lookup: CDR1 LNHDA, CDR2 SQIVND (reference sequence). In nucleotides, the CDR3 is TGTGCCAGTAGTATTGGGCAGGGGGGTCGCCAAGAGACCCAGTACTTC. Its translation: CASSIGQGGRQETQYF.

The count of this clone is one. The rearrangement links TRBV10-1 to TRBJ2-7, with a possible D match to TRBD1 (6 bases). The germline gives CDR1 WNHNN, CDR2 SYGVQD (reference sequence). The CDR3 extends over 15 amino acids. V was trimmed by 0 bases and J by 5 bases, leaving 14 bases between them. CDR3 amino acids: CASSESPQGRDEQYF. CDR3 bases: TGCGCCAGCAGTGAGTCGCCACAGGGTAGGGACGAGCAGTACTTC.

The chain employs TRBV5-1 and TRBJ2-5, with D maybe TRBD1 (6 bases). CDR1 is SGHRS and CDR2 is YFSETQ in the germline V gene. The CDR3 consists of 14 residues. With 0 bases removed from V and 7 bases from J, the gap between germline ends came to 13 bases. The CDR3 nucleotides read TGCGCCAGCAGCTTGGTAGGGGGTGAAGTGACCCAGTACTTC. It specifies CASSLVGGEVTQYF. The full variable domain, completed using reference TRBV5-1 and TRBJ2-5, is KAGVTQTPRYLIKTRGQQVTLSCSPISGHRSVSWYQQTPGQGLQFLFEYFSETQRNKGNFPGRFSGRQFSNSRSEMNVSTLELGDSALYLCASSLVGGEVTQYFGPGTRLLVL.

The rearrangement joins TRBV7-2 to TRBJ1-4, with TRBD1 matching over 7 bases. Trimming at V came to 6 bases and at J to 3 bases, leaving 1 base not matched to a gene. The CDR3 length is 13 residues. CDR1 and CDR2 from the germline V gene are SGHTA and FQGNSA. This CDR3 reads CASRGQPNEKLFF. The CDR3 DNA follows: TGTGCCAGCAGGGGACAGCCTAATGAAAAACTGTTTTTT.

The chain employs TRBV15 and TRBJ2-3, with 8 bases matching TRBD1. The CDR3 has 15 residues. With V trimmed by 4 bases and J by 1 base, 4 bases remained unmatched. The germline CDR1 and CDR2 sequences are LNHNV and YYDKDF (reference sequence). CDR3 loop: CATSTYRGGTDTQYF. In nucleotides, the CDR3 is TGTGCCACCAGCACCTACAGGGGGGGCACAGATACGCAGTATTTT. The entire variable domain, with the rest obtained from reference TRBV15 and TRBJ2-3, is as follows: DAMVIQNPRYQVTQFGKPVTLSCSQTLNHNVMYWYQQKSSQAPKLLFHYYDKDFNNEADTPDNFQSRRPNTSFCFLDIRSPGLGDTAMYLCATSTYRGGTDTQYFGPGTRLTVL.

This chain uses TRBV4-1 with TRBJ1-2, with D perhaps TRBD1 (6 bases). This CDR3 spans 15 amino acids. Germline CDR1 MGHRA, CDR2 YSYEKL. V gave up 4 bases and J gave up 4 bases, with 16 bases separating them. This CDR3 is CASSPALGDIYGYTF. The CDR3 DNA sequence: TGCGCCAGCAGCCCAGCCTTGGGGGACATCTATGGCTACACCTTC.

The CDR3 reads CASSFPQGTGYGYTF. Here the CDR3 DNA reads TGTGCCAGCAGCTTCCCACAGGGGACGGGTTATGGCTACACCTTC. The chain is built from TRBV7-2 and TRBJ1-2; TRBD1 agrees at 7 bases. This CDR3 contains 15 residues. Trimming removed 3 bases from V and 5 bases from J; junction bases left unmatched: 9. Germline CDR1 is SGHTA and CDR2 is FQGNSA.

For the CDR3, the DNA is TGTGCTAGTGGTTTGGGACAGGGGAACACTGAAGCTTTCTTT. Encoded protein: CASGLGQGNTEAFF. J is TRBJ1-1 and V is TRBV12-5; TRBD1 agrees at 7 bases. The length of the CDR3 is 14 residues. Germline CDR1 is LGHNT and CDR2 is FRNRAP. V lost 1 base, J lost 1 base, and 0 bases stayed unmatched.

The chain combines TRBV28 with TRBJ1-5; D possibly corresponds to TRBD1 (6 bases). The length of the CDR3 is 16 residues. V was trimmed by 6 bases and J by 1 base, leaving 16 bases between them. Germline loops: CDR1 MDHEN, CDR2 SYDVKM. DNA of the CDR3: TGTGCCAGCAGCTGGGGGGCAGGGTTAAGCAATCAGCCCCAGCATTTT. This sequence encodes CASSWGAGLSNQPQHF.

The V gene is TRBV7-2, the J gene TRBJ2-2; TRBD2 matches 11 bases. The CDR3 has 15 amino acids. CDR1 and CDR2 (germline): SGHTA, FQGNSA. V was pared by 8 bases and J by 6 bases, with 8 bases of the junction left unmatched. CDR3 loop: CASGVAGGRSGELFF. Here the CDR3 DNA reads TGTGCCAGCGGCGTAGCGGGGGGGAGGTCCGGGGAGCTGTTTTTT.

The V call is TRBV29-1, the J call TRBJ2-7; tentatively, D is TRBD2 (6 bases). The germline V gene has CDR1 SQVTM and CDR2 ANQGSEA. This CDR3 has 14 amino acids. V lost 7 bases, J lost 1 base, and 17 bases lay in between. CDR3 nucleotides: TGCAGCGCCCTCCGCGGGAAGGGATCCTACGAGCAGTACTTC. Its protein is CSALRGKGSYEQYF.

V usage is TRBV10-3 and J usage is TRBJ2-7, with 8 bases identical to TRBD1. Germline-derived CDR1 and CDR2 are ENHRY and SYGVKD. The CDR3 extends over 14 amino acids. Unmatched junction bases numbered 13, after V lost 6 bases and J lost 9 bases. CDR3 in amino acids: CAISDILDRVGQYF. The CDR3 DNA reads TGTGCCATCAGCGACATATTGGACAGGGTAGGGCAGTACTTC.

This clone was detected only once. This chain links TRBV27 with TRBJ1-2, with 7 bases matching TRBD1. V lost 3 bases, J lost 4 bases, and 8 bases stayed unmatched. The CDR3 length is 15 residues. Germline V gene sequence: CDR1 MNHEY, CDR2 SMNVEV (reference sequence). For the CDR3, the DNA is TGTGCCAGCAGTTTCCTGACGACAGGGTTCTATGGCTACACCTTC. Translating gives CASSFLTTGFYGYTF.

The chain has TRBV5-5 and TRBJ2-7, with 8 positions matching TRBD1. Germline CDR1 reads SGHKS; CDR2 reads YYEKEE (reference sequence). V gave up 2 bases and J gave up 6 bases; unmatched junction bases: 10. The CDR3 covers 15 residues. The CDR3 loop is CASSLRTGGSGEQYF. The CDR3 DNA reads as TGTGCCAGCAGCTTACGTACAGGGGGTTCTGGCGAGCAGTACTTC.

The chain has TRBV6-5 and TRBJ2-4; 7 bases agree with TRBD1. There are 13 residues in the CDR3. Losses at the gene ends were 6 bases for V and 6 bases for J; bases not matched to a gene: 5. Germline V gene lookup returns CDR1 MNHEY and CDR2 SVGAGI. The CDR3 protein is CASSTTGANIQYF. In DNA, the CDR3 is TGTGCCAGCAGCACCACAGGGGCAAACATTCAGTACTTC.

The CDR3 DNA is TGTGCCAGCAGCTTGGCCAGGGGTAGCGGGATTTACAATGAGCAGTTCTTC. This codes for CASSLARGSGIYNEQFF. This rearrangement joins TRBV5-8 to TRBJ2-1, with TRBD2 matching over 8 bases. J was trimmed by 4 bases and V by 0 bases; bases with no gene match: 9. CDR3 length: 17 amino acids. In germline, CDR1 is SGHTS, CDR2 YDEGEE.

This chain links TRBV5-1 with TRBJ1-1; TRBD1 matches at 7 bases. CDR1 is SGHRS and CDR2 is YFSETQ in the germline V gene. The trim removed 4 bases at V and 1 base at J, leaving 13 bases unmatched. The CDR3 covers 17 residues. This chain's CDR3 is CASSTGQVTTSNTEAFF. The CDR3 DNA is TGCGCCAGCAGCACCGGACAGGTTACAACTTCGAACACTGAAGCTTTCTTT.

The J gene is TRBJ1-4, the V gene TRBV4-1; D is possibly TRBD1 (6 bases). Germline V lookup: CDR1 MGHRA, CDR2 YSYEKL. This CDR3 contains 15 residues. Between the trimmed V and J ends, which lost 2 bases and 2 bases, there was a span of 9 bases. CDR3 residues: CASSQSTGTNEKLFF. CDR3 nucleotide sequence: TGCGCCAGCAGCCAATCAACAGGGACTAATGAAAAACTGTTTTTT.